The rows below give T cell receptor beta chains drawn from one sample of a study of Ad26.COV2.S vaccination and SARS-CoV-2 variants. Profiling relied on immunoSEQ multiplex PCR, and the TCRdb table lists in-frame clones only, not all of them. Here the sample spans some 460,000 clones, 80% to 90% being singletons. The sequencing here drew on peripheral blood, taken in a trial of Ad26.COV2.S vaccine versus placebo. These receptors originate from a person between 18 and 65 years old who received the Ad26.COV2.S COVID-19 vaccine or a placebo. Each CDR3 is given with its conserved first and last residue. D genes are given only for firm matches. The size of a clone is reported for some rows only, either as once, few or many, or as a class for expanded clones.

clone_size	v_call	d_call	j_call	cdr3_aa	cdr3_nt
.	TRBV27	.	TRBJ2-5	CASSTEEGIRETQYF	TGTGCCAGCAGCACCGAAGAAGGTATCCGGGAGACCCAGTACTTC
.	TRBV5-1	.	TRBJ2-2	CASSLVLSAGELFF	TGCGCCAGCAGCTTGGTGTTGTCAGCCGGGGAGCTGTTTTTT
.	TRBV3-1/TRBV3-2	.	TRBJ2-2	CASSQDGGTGELFF	TGTGCCAGCAGCCAAGATGGGGGCACCGGGGAGCTGTTTTTT
.	TRBV27	TRBD1	TRBJ1-6	CASNLGQGLNSPLHF	TGTGCCAGCAACCTAGGACAGGGGCTAAATTCACCCCTCCACTTT
few	TRBV7-2	TRBD1	TRBJ1-6	CASSLGLTGDPKKGLHF	TGTGCCAGCAGCTTAGGTCTGACAGGGGACCCGAAAAAGGGTCTCCACTTT
.	TRBV6-5	TRBD1	TRBJ1-3	CASSYSSQGARNTIYF	TGTGCCAGCAGTTACTCGAGCCAGGGGGCCAGAAACACCATATATTTT
few	TRBV6-5	TRBD2	TRBJ2-7	CASRTGLAGNYEQYF	TGTGCCAGCAGAACCGGACTAGCGGGGAACTACGAGCAGTACTTC
.	TRBV19	.	TRBJ1-1	CASSIGSKNTEAFF	TGTGCCAGTAGTATAGGATCGAAGAACACTGAAGCTTTCTTT
few	TRBV19	TRBD1	TRBJ1-2	CASTERQGSGYTF	TGTGCCAGTACCGAAAGACAGGGTAGTGGCTACACCTTC
.	TRBV4-3	TRBD2	TRBJ2-2	CASSHGTSDDTGELFF	TGCGCCAGCAGCCATGGGACTAGCGACGACACCGGGGAGCTGTTTTTT
.	TRBV7-2	.	TRBJ1-1	CASSTGPANTEAFF	TGTGCCAGCAGCACGGGACCTGCCAACACTGAAGCTTTCTTT
.	TRBV19	TRBD2	TRBJ2-3	CASSSPSSGARTDTQYF	TGTGCCAGTAGTTCTCCGTCCAGCGGGGCTCGCACAGATACGCAGTATTTT
.	TRBV28	TRBD1	TRBJ1-4	CASRPGGGVEKLFF	TGTGCCAGCAGACCAGGGGGAGGGGTTGAAAAACTGTTTTTT
.	TRBV27	.	TRBJ1-6	CASGGSSYNSPLHF	TGTGCCAGCGGCGGAAGCTCCTATAATTCACCCCTCCACTTT
.	TRBV3-1/TRBV3-2	.	TRBJ2-1	CASSQDKGKYYNEQFF	TGTGCCAGCAGCCAAGATAAGGGGAAGTACTACAATGAGCAGTTCTTC
.	TRBV18	.	TRBJ2-6	CASSPASVTSGANVLTF	TGTGCCAGCTCACCGGCCAGCGTAACCTCTGGGGCCAACGTCCTGACTTTC
.	TRBV10-3	TRBD2	TRBJ2-2	CAIGAGEIGELFF	TGTGCCATCGGAGCGGGAGAGATCGGGGAGCTGTTTTTT
.	TRBV4-2	.	TRBJ2-1	CASSQDLSSPTYNEQFF	TGTGCCAGCAGCCAAGATCTGTCTAGCCCAACCTACAATGAGCAGTTCTTC
.	TRBV19	.	TRBJ2-7	CASSIGLNSYEQYF	TGTGCCAGTAGTATTGGCCTTAACTCCTACGAGCAGTACTTC
.	TRBV19	.	TRBJ2-5	CASSTGHGETQYF	TGTGCCAGTAGTACGGGACATGGAGAGACCCAGTACTTC
.	TRBV5-8	.	TRBJ1-4	CASSWSIKGATNEKLFF	TGTGCCAGCAGCTGGTCGATAAAGGGGGCAACTAATGAAAAACTGTTTTTT
.	TRBV30	.	TRBJ1-3	CAWITVPSGNTIYF	TGTGCCTGGATCACAGTACCCTCTGGAAACACCATATATTTT
.	TRBV29-1	TRBD2	TRBJ2-1	CSGGGTSFYYEQFF	TGCAGCGGTGGCGGGACTAGCTTCTACTATGAGCAGTTCTTC
.	TRBV2	.	TRBJ2-3	CASSDSSDTQYF	TGTGCCAGCAGTGACTCGTCAGATACGCAGTATTTT
.	TRBV5-8	.	TRBJ1-1	CASSLYWGLNTEAFF	TGTGCCAGCAGCTTGTATTGGGGCTTGAACACTGAAGCTTTCTTT
.	TRBV5-1	TRBD1	TRBJ2-7	CASSYRQGVYEQYF	TGCGCCAGCAGCTACCGACAGGGAGTCTACGAGCAGTACTTC
.	TRBV6-2/TRBV6-3	.	TRBJ1-1	CASSYRTDTEAFF	TGTGCCAGCAGTTATAGGACAGACACTGAAGCTTTCTTT
.	TRBV5-4	.	TRBJ1-1	CASSLITGNTEAFF	TGTGCCAGCAGCCTCATTACAGGGAACACTGAAGCTTTCTTT
.	TRBV30	.	TRBJ1-2	CAWKEIANYGYTF	TGTGCCTGGAAAGAAATAGCTAACTATGGCTACACCTTC
.	TRBV18	TRBD2	TRBJ2-3	CASVRTGGAADTQYF	TGTGCCAGTGTAAGAACGGGGGGTGCGGCAGATACGCAGTATTTT
.	TRBV4-2	.	TRBJ1-2	CASSQAVSNYGYTF	TGTGCCAGCAGCCAAGCCGTAAGCAACTATGGCTACACCTTC
.	TRBV10-2	TRBD2	TRBJ2-2	CASEAGGPAGELFF	TGCGCCAGCGAAGCGGGGGGGCCAGCCGGGGAGCTGTTTTTT
.	TRBV6-1	.	TRBJ1-6	CASSEIKGSALHF	TGTGCCAGCAGTGAAATCAAGGGTTCGGCCCTCCACTTT
once	TRBV11-2	.	TRBJ2-3	CASSFPLRISDTQYF	TGTGCCAGCAGCTTTCCCCTACGGATATCAGATACGCAGTATTTT
.	TRBV10-3	.	TRBJ1-5	CAISESGQPQHF	TGTGCCATCAGTGAGTCAGGTCAGCCCCAGCATTTT
.	TRBV6-5	.	TRBJ2-7	CASMTGRHYEQYF	TGTGCCAGCATGACAGGGAGGCACTACGAGCAGTACTTC
.	TRBV5-5	TRBD2	TRBJ2-7	CASSNDLAGREQYF	TGTGCCAGCAGCAACGACTTAGCCGGGAGGGAGCAGTACTTC
.	TRBV25-1	TRBD1	TRBJ2-2	CASSWLGTGGSGELFF	TGTGCCAGCAGTTGGTTAGGGACAGGGGGGTCCGGGGAGCTGTTTTTT
.	TRBV5-1	TRBD1	TRBJ1-2	CASSLVGTGNYGYTF	TGCGCCAGCAGCTTGGTCGGGACAGGGAACTATGGCTACACCTTC
.	TRBV19	TRBD1	TRBJ1-2	CASSVPLDRGFSNYGYTF	TGTGCCAGTAGTGTTCCTCTGGACAGGGGCTTCTCTAACTATGGCTACACCTTC
once	TRBV24-1	.	TRBJ2-1	CATSDSGLERLVNEQFF	TGTGCCACCAGTGATTCGGGCTTGGAGAGGCTCGTCAATGAGCAGTTCTTC
.	TRBV24-1	TRBD1	TRBJ2-1	CATSRTGRDEQFF	TGTGCCACATCCAGGACAGGTAGGGATGAGCAGTTCTTC
.	TRBV10-3	TRBD1	TRBJ2-7	CAISFGQGGSYEQYF	TGTGCCATCAGCTTCGGACAGGGGGGCTCCTACGAGCAGTACTTC
.	TRBV7-3	.	TRBJ1-1	CASSLIQGTEAFF	TGTGCCAGCAGCTTAATACAGGGCACTGAAGCTTTCTTT
.	TRBV3-1/TRBV3-2	.	TRBJ2-5	CASSQDRGVAGAQETQYF	TGTGCCAGCAGCCAAGATCGAGGGGTAGCAGGGGCCCAAGAGACCCAGTACTTC
.	TRBV2	.	TRBJ2-3	CASSGGSGTQYF	TGTGCCAGCAGTGGGGGGTCGGGTACGCAGTATTTT
once	TRBV9	TRBD1	TRBJ2-1	CASSSRQGVLHEQFF	TGTGCCAGCAGCTCCCGACAGGGGGTTCTGCATGAGCAGTTCTTC
.	TRBV28	.	TRBJ1-3	CASRSSGNTIYF	TGTGCCAGCAGGTCCAGCGGAAACACCATATATTTT
.	TRBV7-9	.	TRBJ1-1	CASSLTENTEAFF	TGTGCCAGCAGCCTTACAGAGAACACTGAAGCTTTCTTT